This T cell receptor (beta chain) originates from a study of PD-1 blockade in classical Hodgkin lymphoma. Each of the patients experienced relapse following autologous stem cell transplantation, and their brentuximab vedotin exposure differed. The table came from immunoSEQ multiplex PCR; TCRdb's copy has only in-frame clones and leaves some out. Of about 39,000 clones in the sample, roughly three quarters were seen once. This clone was seen a handful of times. Deletions cut 5 bases from V and 0 bases from J, with 13 bases between. The CDR3 totals 15 residues. Germline V gene sequence: CDR1 MNHNY, CDR2 SVGAGI (reference sequence).

The chain joins TRBV6-6 to TRBJ1-2; D not certain. The source of this sequence is a human donor with classical Hodgkin lymphoma. The material was peripheral blood mononuclear cells (PBMCs), obtained before the second cycle of nivolumab. The CDR3 region is CASSHPSATNYGYTF. CDR3 nucleotides: TGTGCCAGCAGTCACCCCTCAGCTACTAACTATGGCTACACCTTC.